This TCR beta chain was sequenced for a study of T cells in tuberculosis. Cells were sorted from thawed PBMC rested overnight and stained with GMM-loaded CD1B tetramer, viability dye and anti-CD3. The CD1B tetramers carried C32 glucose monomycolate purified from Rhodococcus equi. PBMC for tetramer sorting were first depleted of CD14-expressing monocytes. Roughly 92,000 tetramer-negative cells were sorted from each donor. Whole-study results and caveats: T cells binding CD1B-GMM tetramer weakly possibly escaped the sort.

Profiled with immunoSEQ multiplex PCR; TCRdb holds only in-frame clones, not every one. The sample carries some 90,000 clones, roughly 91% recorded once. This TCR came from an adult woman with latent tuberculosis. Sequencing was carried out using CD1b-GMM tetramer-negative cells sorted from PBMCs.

In DNA form, the CDR3 reads TGTGCCAGCAGCCGACAGCCTAATCAGCCCCAGCATTTT. Residues: CASSRQPNQPQHF. The V and J genes are TRBV7-9 and TRBJ1-5, with D perhaps TRBD1 (5 bases). Per germline, CDR1 SEHNR and CDR2 FQNEAQ (reference sequence). The length of the CDR3 is 13 residues. The V end lost 5 bases, the J end lost 4 bases, and 9 bases lay between the germline ends.